This TCR beta chain came from a study of blood T cell repertoires in COVID-19. CDR1 and CDR2 (germline): SQVTM, ANQGSEA. The CDR3 contains 14 residues. Deletions cut 4 bases from V and 0 bases from J, with 10 bases between. Data came from immunoSEQ multiplex PCR; TCRdb stores just in-frame clones and leaves some out. The sample consists of nearly 100,000 clones, 84% of them appearing once. Sequencing was performed on peripheral blood. The TCR was taken from an older woman with acute or convalescent COVID-19. This chain uses TRBV29-1 with TRBJ1-3, with D uncertain. CDR3 sequence: CSVGAGSSGNTIYF. The CDR3 DNA reads as TGCAGCGTTGGTGCGGGATCCTCTGGAAACACCATATATTTT.